This T cell receptor beta chain was retrieved from a study of T-cell reconstitution after alpha-beta-depleted transplantation in children. The table lists this clonotype with a few counts. V lost 5 bases and J lost 2, with 18 bases in between. Looked up from germline, CDR1 is SEHNR and CDR2 is FQNEAQ (reference sequence). The CDR3 is 16 residues long. The authors prepared the TCRbeta library with unique molecular identifiers. A single record per CDR3 protein comes from TCRdb applying MiXCR to the PCR reads. The sample lists about 90,000 distinct CDR3 sequences, 15% seen once, with around a fifth in the top ten.

The origin of this receptor is a male patient aged 2-10 years who had a stem cell transplant for acute lymphoblastic leukemia, so the T cells may come from the graft donor. The source material was PBMCs, mostly from graft donor cells, sampled 180 days after TCRalphabeta/CD19-depleted stem cell transplant. J is TRBJ1-1 and V is TRBV7-9; possibly TRBD1 for D (5 bases). DNA of the CDR3: TGTGCCAGCAGCCCTATCACCCCGGGACCTAACACTGAAGCTTTCTTT. It is translated as CASSPITPGPNTEAFF.